This TCR beta chain was sequenced for a study of PD-1 blockade in classical Hodgkin lymphoma (dated by TCRdb to the early 2020s). About the study as a whole: Nivolumab dosing was 3 mg/kg intravenously every 2 weeks, continuing until either disease progression or unacceptable toxicity. The study used TCR beta sequencing and CyTOF to define a peripheral blood immune signature of response to PD-1 blockade in classical Hodgkin lymphoma.

The time point label, read with the paper, signifies: cycle 1 day 1 (C1D1), immediately before nivolumab initiation. Relapse after autologous stem cell transplantation had occurred in all trial patients, and cohorts A, B and C were distinguished by prior brentuximab vedotin exposure. The trial cohort included 50 to 60 patients with relapsed/refractory classical Hodgkin lymphoma, and each patient had a best overall response of complete response, partial response or progressive disease. In the multi-cohort phase II CheckMate 205 trial, trial patients received single-agent nivolumab. An independent review committee assessed best overall response by applying the 2007 International Working Group response criteria. PBMCs from the trial were collected at three points: immediately before nivolumab initiation (C1D1), and during therapy at cycle 2 day 1 and cycle 4 day 1. Peripheral blood was collected in 8 mL Vacutainer Cell Preparation Tubes, from which PBMCs were isolated by centrifugation and then cryopreserved.

The full study reports these points: Diversity was lower in patients who began nivolumab less than 1 year after ASCT, so these patients were left out of later analyses to avoid confounding by immune reconstitution. Baseline diversity similar to that of newly diagnosed patients was observed in trial patients achieving complete response, whereas significantly lower diversity was observed in partial responders and progressors. Baseline TCR diversity was reported as lower in newly diagnosed patients than in healthy donors, and lower still in relapsed/refractory patients. By C4D1, a significant rise was seen in CD4+ TCR diversity but not in CD8+ TCR diversity (p=0.0027 vs p=0.16), and the rise was most apparent among complete responders (p=0.02). Only a single clinical trial cohort was studied, and what caused the repertoire differences, possibly disease activity or prior therapy, remained undefined.

Notes on this clone: Its antigen remains unidentified. No per-base quality is available; no much larger clone lies one base away.

The Qiagen DNeasy kit was used to extract genomic DNA both from unsorted PBMCs and from the negatively selected CD4+ and CD8+ fractions. Using primers that anneal to V and J segments, immunoSEQ multiplex PCR amplified the TCR beta CDR3 regions. A synthetic immune receptor repertoire was used to minimize amplification bias, and any remaining bias was removed computationally after sequencing. In the paper's pipeline: Repertoire diversity was quantified as the Shannon entropy index using custom Python scripts. Unsorted, CD4+ and CD8+ repertoires were analyzed separately, except for combined analyses in which CD4+ and CD8+ sequences were merged in silico. Clonal expansion was defined as a frequency increase of at least 2-fold after treatment compared with C1D1, and clones undetected at baseline were assigned a pseudocount of 0.5. Singleton clones were defined as clones with 0 or 1 copy at C1D1, and non-singleton clones were defined as clones with 2 or more copies. Clones expanded in unsorted samples were labelled as CD4+, CD8+ or unknown by matching protein sequences in sorted samples from the same patient. Wilcoxon tests were applied to paired samples to test diversity changes from C1D1 to C4D1. TCRdb retrieved this table from immuneACCESS and kept in-frame rearrangements only. Not all clones are present; in checked studies, unresolved V genes account for under half, and no reason is known for the remainder. V and J calls and clone size are given by that table; D and trimming were obtained from the DNA. Present in this sample are fewer than 15,000 clones, more than 85% of which were seen just once. Under 12% of the sample comes from the top ten.

The germline V gene sets CDR1 to SGHRS and CDR2 to YFSETQ. Unmatched junction bases come to 5, with V trimmed by 4 bases and J by 2 bases. Inclusive of the bounding cysteine and phenylalanine, the CDR3 is 16 residues long. CDR3 DNA only is kept here, 48 bases in frame from base 1. The receptor chain draws on TRBV5-1 and TRBJ2-3; TRBD2 lines up with 12 middle nucleotides. Here the sequenced sample was peripheral blood mononuclear cells (PBMCs), taken at baseline. The TCR comes from a human donor with classical Hodgkin lymphoma. The DNA is as follows: TGCGCCAGCAGCCACGGACTAGCGGGGACCACAGATACGCAGTATTTT. This sequence encodes CASSHGLAGTTDTQYF.